The sequence of this T cell receptor beta chain was determined in a study of cytomegalovirus exposure and HLA in healthy donors. In the study overall: Among the 300 to 500 donors who were genotyped, 81% fell in the genetic ancestry cluster that is associated with self-reported Caucasian donors.

V lost 5 bases, J lost 4 bases, and 9 bases stayed unmatched. The V gene's germline CDR1 is SGHTA and CDR2 FQGTGA. The CDR3 spans 16 residues. PCR primers comprised 60 Vbeta and 13 Jbeta primers. The table came from immunoSEQ multiplex PCR; TCRdb's copy has only in-frame clones and leaves some out. The table lists about 150,000 clones, about 8.9% of them singletons. This clone has only a few counts. This clonotype was obtained from a middle-aged man in good health and CMV-seronegative. The chain recombines TRBV7-3 with TRBJ2-2, with 8 bases that match TRBD2. The sequencing sample was made of PBMCs. This CDR3 is CASSPTGGGATGELFF. CDR3 DNA: TGTGCCAGCAGCCCCACCGGGGGGGGAGCCACCGGGGAGCTGTTTTTT. Together with reference TRBV7-3 and TRBJ2-2, the CDR3 gives the full variable domain: GAGVSQTPSNKVTEKGKYVELRCDPISGHTALYWYRQSLGQGPEFLIYFQGTGAADDSGLPNDRFFAVRPEGSVSTLKIQRTERGDSAVYLCASSPTGGGATGELFFGEGSRLTVL.